This entry is about one TCR beta chain. The CDR3 sequence is 13 residues long. Germline V CDR1 and CDR2: MRHNA, SNTAGT. The sample belongs to a study of CXCR3-negative and CXCR3-positive naive CD8 T cells. All TRB cDNA libraries came from 5' RACE performed with UMI labels. TCRdb reprocessed the 5' RACE reads, keeping one entry per CDR3 protein, no DNA. The ten most abundant clones cover around 22% of a sample with tens of thousands of distinct CDR3 sequences. This receptor was taken from a human donor in good health. Some clones in this sample may be carry-over from other donors' samples. This sequence joins TRBV6-4 and TRBJ2-1. Specimen: memory CD8+ T cells from blood. The CDR3 loop is CASSAETNNEQFF.